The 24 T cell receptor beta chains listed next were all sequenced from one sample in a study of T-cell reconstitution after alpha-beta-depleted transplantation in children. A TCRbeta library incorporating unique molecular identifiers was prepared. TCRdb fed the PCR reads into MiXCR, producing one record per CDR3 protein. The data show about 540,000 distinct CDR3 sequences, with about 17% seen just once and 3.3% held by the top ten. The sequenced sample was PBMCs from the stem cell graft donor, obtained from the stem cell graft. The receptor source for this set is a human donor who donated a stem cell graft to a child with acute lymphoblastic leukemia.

The CDR3 nucleotides are TGTGCCAGCAGCTTGGGACAGCAAAATCAGCCCCAGCATTTT. Translating it yields CASSLGQQNQPQHF. The J gene is TRBJ1-5, the V gene TRBV13; 7 bases are a match to TRBD1. CDR1 PRHDT and CDR2 FYEKMQ come from the germline V gene (reference sequence). The CDR3 has 14 residues. J gave up 4 bases and V 3 bases, and 3 bases lay outside the gene matches.

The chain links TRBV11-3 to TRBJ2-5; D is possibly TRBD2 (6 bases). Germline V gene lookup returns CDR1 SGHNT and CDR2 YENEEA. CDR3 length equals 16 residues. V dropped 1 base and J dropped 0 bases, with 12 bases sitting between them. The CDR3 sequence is CASSLGSGLYQETQYF. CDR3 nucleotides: TGTGCCAGCAGCTTAGGTAGCGGTTTGTACCAAGAGACCCAGTACTTC.

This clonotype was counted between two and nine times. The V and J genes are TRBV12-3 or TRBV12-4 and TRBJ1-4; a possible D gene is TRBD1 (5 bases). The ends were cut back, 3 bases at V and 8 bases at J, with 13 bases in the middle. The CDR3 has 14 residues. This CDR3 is CASSLNGAEEKLFF. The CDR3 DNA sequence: TGTGCCAGCAGTTTGAACGGGGCTGAGGAAAAACTGTTTTTT.

CDR3 DNA: TGTGCCAGCACCGAAAATGGGCTAGCGGGAACTGAGCAGTTCTTC. Protein product: CASTENGLAGTEQFF. The chain carries TRBV6-1 and TRBJ2-1, with TRBD2 matching over 9 bases. CDR3 length: 15 amino acids. With 7 bases clipped from V and 9 bases from J, the junction kept 13 bases outside the gene matches. Germline values: CDR1 MNHNS, CDR2 SASEGT.

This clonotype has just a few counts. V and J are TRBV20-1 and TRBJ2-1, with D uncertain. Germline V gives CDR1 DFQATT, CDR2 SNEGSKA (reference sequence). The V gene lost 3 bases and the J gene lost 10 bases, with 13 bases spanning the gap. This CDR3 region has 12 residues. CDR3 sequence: CSASEGRPEQFF. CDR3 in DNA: TGCAGTGCTAGCGAAGGACGCCCCGAGCAGTTCTTC.

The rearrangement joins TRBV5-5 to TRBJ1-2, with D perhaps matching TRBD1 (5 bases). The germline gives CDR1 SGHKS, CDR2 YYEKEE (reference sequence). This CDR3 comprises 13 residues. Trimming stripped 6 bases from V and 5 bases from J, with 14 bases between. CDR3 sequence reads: CASNRGGSYGYTF. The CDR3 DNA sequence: TGTGCCAGCAACCGGGGGGGTTCATATGGCTACACCTTC.

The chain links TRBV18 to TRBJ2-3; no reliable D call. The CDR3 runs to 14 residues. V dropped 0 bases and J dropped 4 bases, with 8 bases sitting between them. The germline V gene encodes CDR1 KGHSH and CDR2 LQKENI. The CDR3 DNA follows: TGTGCCAGCTCACCACCTACTGAGCCAGATACGCAGTATTTT. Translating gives CASSPPTEPDTQYF. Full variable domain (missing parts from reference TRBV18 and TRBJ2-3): NAGVMQNPRHLVRRRGQEARLRCSPMKGHSHVYWYRQLPEEGLKFMVYLQKENIIDESGMPKERFSAEFPKEGPSILRIQQVVRGDSAAYFCASSPPTEPDTQYFGPGTRLTVL.

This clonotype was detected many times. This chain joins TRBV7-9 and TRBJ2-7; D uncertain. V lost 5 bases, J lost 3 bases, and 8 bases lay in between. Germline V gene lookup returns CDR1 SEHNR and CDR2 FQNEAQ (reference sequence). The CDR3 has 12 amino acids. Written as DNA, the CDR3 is TGTGCCAGCAGCCTAGAGATCTACGAGCAGTACTTC. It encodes CASSLEIYEQYF.

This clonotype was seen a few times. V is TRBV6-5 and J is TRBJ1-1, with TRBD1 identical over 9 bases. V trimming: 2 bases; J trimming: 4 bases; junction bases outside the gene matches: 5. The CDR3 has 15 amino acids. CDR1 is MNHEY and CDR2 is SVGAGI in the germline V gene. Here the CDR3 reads CASSYTGQGSTEAFF. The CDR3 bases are TGTGCCAGCAGTTACACCGGACAGGGGAGCACTGAAGCTTTCTTT.

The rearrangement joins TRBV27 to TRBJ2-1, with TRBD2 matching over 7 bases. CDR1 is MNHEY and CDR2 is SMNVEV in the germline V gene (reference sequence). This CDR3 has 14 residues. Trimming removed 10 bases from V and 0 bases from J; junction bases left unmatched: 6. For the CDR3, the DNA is TGTGCCACAGCGGGAAGAAGCTCCTACAATGAGCAGTTCTTC. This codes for CATAGRSSYNEQFF.

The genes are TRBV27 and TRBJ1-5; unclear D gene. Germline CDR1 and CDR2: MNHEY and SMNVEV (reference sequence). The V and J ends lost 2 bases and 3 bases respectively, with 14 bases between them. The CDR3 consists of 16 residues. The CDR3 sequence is CASSLLPRPYNQPQHF. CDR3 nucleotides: TGTGCCAGCAGTTTACTGCCCCGGCCCTACAATCAGCCCCAGCATTTT.

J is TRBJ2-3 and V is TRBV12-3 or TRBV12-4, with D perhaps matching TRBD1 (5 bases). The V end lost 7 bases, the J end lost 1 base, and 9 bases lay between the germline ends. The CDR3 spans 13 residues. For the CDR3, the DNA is TGTGCCAGCATCCAAGGGGGCACAGATACGCAGTATTTT. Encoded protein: CASIQGGTDTQYF.

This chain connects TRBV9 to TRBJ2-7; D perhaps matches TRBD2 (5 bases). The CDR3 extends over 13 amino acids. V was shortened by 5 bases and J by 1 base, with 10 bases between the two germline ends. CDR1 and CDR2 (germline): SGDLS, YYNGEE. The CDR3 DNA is TGTGCCAGCAGTGGGAGTGGGTCCTACGAGCAGTACTTC. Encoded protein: CASSGSGSYEQYF.

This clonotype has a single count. For the CDR3, the DNA is TGTGCCAGCAAGGCCGAGGGGGTTTCTGGAAACACCATATATTTT. Residues: CASKAEGVSGNTIYF. This chain uses TRBV7-6 with TRBJ1-3; maybe TRBD1 (6 bases). The CDR3 covers 15 residues. The V end lost 7 bases, the J end lost 1 base, and 14 bases lay between the germline ends. In germline, CDR1 is SGHVS, CDR2 FNYEAQ.

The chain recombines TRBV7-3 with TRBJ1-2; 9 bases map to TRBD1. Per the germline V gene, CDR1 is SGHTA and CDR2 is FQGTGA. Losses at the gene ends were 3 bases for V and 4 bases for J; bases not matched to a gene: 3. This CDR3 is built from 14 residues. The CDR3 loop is CASSFDRGGYGYTF. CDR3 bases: TGTGCCAGCAGCTTCGACAGGGGGGGCTATGGCTACACCTTC.

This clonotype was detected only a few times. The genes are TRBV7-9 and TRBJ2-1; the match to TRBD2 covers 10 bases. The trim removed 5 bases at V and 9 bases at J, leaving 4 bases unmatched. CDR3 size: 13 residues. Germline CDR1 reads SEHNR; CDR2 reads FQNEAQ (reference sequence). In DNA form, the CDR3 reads TGTGCCAGCAGCCCTAGCGGGAGCGGTGAGCAGTTCTTC. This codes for CASSPSGSGEQFF. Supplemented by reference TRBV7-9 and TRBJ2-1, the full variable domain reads DTGVSQNPRHKITKRGQNVTFRCDPISEHNRLYWYRQTLGQGPEFLTYFQNEAQLEKSRLLSDRFSAERPKGSFSTLEIQRTEQGDSAMYLCASSPSGSGEQFFGPGTRLTVL.

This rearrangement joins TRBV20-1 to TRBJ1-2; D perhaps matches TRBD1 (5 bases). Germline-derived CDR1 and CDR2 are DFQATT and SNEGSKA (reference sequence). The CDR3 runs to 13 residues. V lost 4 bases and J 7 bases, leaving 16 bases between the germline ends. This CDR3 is CSATPLAGPGYTF. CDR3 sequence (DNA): TGCAGTGCTACACCTCTTGCAGGGCCTGGCTACACCTTC.

CDR3 sequence reads: CASSSLRGSYEQYF. The CDR3, as DNA: TGTGCCAGCAGCTCCCTGAGGGGTTCCTACGAGCAGTACTTC. This chain links TRBV7-8 with TRBJ2-7; D is perhaps TRBD1 or TRBD2 (5 bases each). V gave up 4 bases and J gave up 1 base, with 11 bases separating them. CDR1 SGHVS and CDR2 FQNEAQ come from the germline V gene. This CDR3 spans 14 amino acids.

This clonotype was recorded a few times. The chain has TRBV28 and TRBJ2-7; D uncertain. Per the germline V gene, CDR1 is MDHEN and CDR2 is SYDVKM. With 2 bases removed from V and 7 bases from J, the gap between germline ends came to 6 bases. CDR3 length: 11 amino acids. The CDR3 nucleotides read TGTGCCAGCAGTTTACGGGCAGAGCAGTACTTC. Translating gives CASSLRAEQYF.

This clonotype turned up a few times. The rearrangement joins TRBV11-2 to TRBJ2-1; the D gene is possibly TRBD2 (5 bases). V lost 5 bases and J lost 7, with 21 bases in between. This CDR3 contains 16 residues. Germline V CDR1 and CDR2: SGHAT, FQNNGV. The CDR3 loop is CASSTLARKWGNEQFF. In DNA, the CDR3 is TGTGCCAGCAGCACCCTAGCCAGAAAGTGGGGTAATGAGCAGTTCTTC.

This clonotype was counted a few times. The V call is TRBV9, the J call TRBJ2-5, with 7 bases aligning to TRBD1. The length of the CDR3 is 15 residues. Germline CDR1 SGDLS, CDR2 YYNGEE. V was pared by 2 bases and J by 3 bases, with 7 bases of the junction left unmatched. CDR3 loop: CASSVGGRGKETQYF. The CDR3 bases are TGTGCCAGCAGCGTTGGGGGCAGGGGGAAAGAGACCCAGTACTTC.

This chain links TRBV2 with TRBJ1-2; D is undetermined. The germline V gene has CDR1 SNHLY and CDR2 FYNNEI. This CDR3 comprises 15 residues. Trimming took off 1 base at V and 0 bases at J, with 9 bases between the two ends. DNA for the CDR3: TGTGCCAGCAGTGAAGTAAGGGATACTAACTATGGCTACACCTTC. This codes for CASSEVRDTNYGYTF. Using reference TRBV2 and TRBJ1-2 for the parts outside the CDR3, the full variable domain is EPEVTQTPSHQVTQMGQEVILRCVPISNHLYFYWYRQILGQKVEFLVSFYNNEISEKSEIFDDQFSVERPDGSNFTLKIRSTKLEDSAMYFCASSEVRDTNYGYTFGSGTRLTVV.

CDR3 DNA: TGTGCCAGCAGTGAAGAGGTATCTAGCGAGCAGTACTTC. Its translation: CASSEEVSSEQYF. The rearrangement links TRBV6-1 to TRBJ2-7; no reliable D call. The germline V gene has CDR1 MNHNS and CDR2 SASEGT. Trimming took 1 base from V and 6 from J, leaving 10 bases between them. The CDR3 loop spans 13 amino acids.

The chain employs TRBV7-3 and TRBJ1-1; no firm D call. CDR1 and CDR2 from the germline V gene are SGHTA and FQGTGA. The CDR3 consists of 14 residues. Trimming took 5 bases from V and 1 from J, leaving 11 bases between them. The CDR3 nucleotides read TGTGCCAGCAGCCTGGATGGCCAGAACACTGAAGCTTTCTTT. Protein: CASSLDGQNTEAFF.